A single TCR beta chain is shown here with its context. Its antigen remains unidentified. The CDR3 covers 14 residues. The V and J ends lost 5 bases and 4 bases respectively, with 12 bases between them. The germline V gene encodes CDR1 LNHDA and CDR2 SQIVND (reference sequence). The entry originates in a study of T cells after posttransplantation cyclophosphamide. This table comes from immunoSEQ multiplex PCR, and its TCRdb copy is limited to in-frame clones, with some not included. This sample has fewer than 8,500 clones, with roughly 79% found just once. A marrow graft followed busulfan-fludarabine conditioning, with cyclophosphamide on days +3 and +4. General observations from the study: After PTCy, TRB diversity resembled that of CNI/methotrexate controls.

This chain links TRBV19 with TRBJ2-1, with D possibly TRBD1 on 6 matching bases. The TCR comes from a female patient aged 50-59 years who received an allogeneic stem cell transplant from a related donor, was CMV-positive, and had no GVHD. Some T cells could come from the graft donor. Sequenced material: CD8+ T cells sorted from PBMCs, taken around 1,500 days after allogeneic stem cell transplant with posttransplant cyclophosphamide. The CDR3 sequence: CASSSQGLYNEQFF. The CDR3 nucleotides are TGTGCCAGTAGTTCGCAGGGGTTGTACAATGAGCAGTTCTTC.